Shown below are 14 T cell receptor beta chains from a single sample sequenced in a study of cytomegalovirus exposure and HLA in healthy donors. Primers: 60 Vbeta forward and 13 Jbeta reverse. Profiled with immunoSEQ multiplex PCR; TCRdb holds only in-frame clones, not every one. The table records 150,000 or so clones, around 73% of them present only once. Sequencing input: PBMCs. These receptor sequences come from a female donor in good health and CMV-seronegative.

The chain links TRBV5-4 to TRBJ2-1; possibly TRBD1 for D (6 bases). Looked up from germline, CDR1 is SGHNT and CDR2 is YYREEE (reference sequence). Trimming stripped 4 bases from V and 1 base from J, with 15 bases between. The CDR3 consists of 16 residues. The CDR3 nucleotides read TGTGCCAGCAGCCCCGGACAGTCTGCGTCCTACAATGAGCAGTTCTTC. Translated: CASSPGQSASYNEQFF. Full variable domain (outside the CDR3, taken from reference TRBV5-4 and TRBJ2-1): ETGVTQSPTHLIKTRGQQVTLRCSSQSGHNTVSWYQQALGQGPQFIFQYYREEENGRGNFPPRFSGLQFPNYSSELNVNALELDDSALYLCASSPGQSASYNEQFFGPGTRLTVL.

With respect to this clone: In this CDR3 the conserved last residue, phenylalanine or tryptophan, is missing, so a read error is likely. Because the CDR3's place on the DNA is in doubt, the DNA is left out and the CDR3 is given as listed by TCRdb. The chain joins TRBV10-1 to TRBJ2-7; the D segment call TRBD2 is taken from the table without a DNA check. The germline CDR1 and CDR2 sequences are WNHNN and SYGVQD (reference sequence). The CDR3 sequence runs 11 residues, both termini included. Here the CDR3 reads CASSLGLAGAE.

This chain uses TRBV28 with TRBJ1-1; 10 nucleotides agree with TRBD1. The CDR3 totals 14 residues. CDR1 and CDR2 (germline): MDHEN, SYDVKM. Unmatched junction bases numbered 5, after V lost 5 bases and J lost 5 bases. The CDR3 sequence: CASSPGQGVTEAFF. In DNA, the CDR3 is TGTGCCAGCAGTCCCGGACAGGGGGTTACTGAAGCTTTCTTT.

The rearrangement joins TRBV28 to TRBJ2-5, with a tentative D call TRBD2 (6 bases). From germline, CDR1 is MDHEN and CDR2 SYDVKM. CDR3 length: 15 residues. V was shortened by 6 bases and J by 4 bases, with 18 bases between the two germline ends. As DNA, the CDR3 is TGTGCCAGCAGAAGGATGGGGGGTTTTGCAGAGACCCAGTACTTC. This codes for CASRRMGGFAETQYF.

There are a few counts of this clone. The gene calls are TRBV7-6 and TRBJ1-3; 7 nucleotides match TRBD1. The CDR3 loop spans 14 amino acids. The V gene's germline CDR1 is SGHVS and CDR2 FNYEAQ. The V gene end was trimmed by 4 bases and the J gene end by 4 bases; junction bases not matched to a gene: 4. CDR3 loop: CASSSPGQGNTIYF. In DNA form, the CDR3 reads TGTGCCAGCAGCTCCCCGGGACAGGGAAACACCATATATTTT.

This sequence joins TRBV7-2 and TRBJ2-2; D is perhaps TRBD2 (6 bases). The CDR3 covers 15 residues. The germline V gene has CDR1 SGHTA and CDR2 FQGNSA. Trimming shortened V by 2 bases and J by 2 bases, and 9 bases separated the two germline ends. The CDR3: CASSLSSGNTGELFF. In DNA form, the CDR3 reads TGTGCCAGCAGCTTAAGTAGCGGTAACACCGGGGAGCTGTTTTTT.

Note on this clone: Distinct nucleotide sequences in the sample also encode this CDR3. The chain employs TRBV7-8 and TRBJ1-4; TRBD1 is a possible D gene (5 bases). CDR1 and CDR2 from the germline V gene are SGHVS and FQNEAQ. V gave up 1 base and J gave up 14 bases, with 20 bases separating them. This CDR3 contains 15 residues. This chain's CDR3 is CASSLGEQDLGALFF. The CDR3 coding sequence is TGTGCCAGCAGCTTAGGGGAACAGGACCTCGGAGCCCTGTTTTTT.

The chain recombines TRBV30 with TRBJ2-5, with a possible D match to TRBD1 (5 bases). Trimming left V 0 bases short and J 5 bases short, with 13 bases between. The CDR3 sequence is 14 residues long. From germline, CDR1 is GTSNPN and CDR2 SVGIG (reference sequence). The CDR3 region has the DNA TGTGCCTGGAGTGTAGGGCAGGGAATGGAGACCCAGTACTTC. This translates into CAWSVGQGMETQYF.

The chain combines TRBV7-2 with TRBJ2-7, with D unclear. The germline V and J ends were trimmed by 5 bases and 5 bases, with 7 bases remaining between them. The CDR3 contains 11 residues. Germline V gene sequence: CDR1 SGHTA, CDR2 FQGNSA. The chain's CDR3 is CASSLVHEQYF. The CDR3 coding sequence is TGTGCCAGCAGCCTCGTCCACGAGCAGTACTTC.

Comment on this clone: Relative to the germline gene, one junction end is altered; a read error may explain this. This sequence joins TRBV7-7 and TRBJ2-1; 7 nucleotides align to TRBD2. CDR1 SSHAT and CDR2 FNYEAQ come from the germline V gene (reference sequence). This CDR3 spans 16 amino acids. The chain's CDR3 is CASSLGLGGPSDEQFF. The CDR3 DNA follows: TGTGCTAGCAGCTTAGGGTTGGGAGGGCCGTCGGATGAGCAGTTCTTC.

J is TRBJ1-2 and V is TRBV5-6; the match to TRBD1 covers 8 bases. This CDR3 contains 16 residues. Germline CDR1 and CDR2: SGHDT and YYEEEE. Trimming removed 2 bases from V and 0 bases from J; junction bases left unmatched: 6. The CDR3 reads CASSFPTGDPNYGYTF. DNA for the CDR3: TGTGCCAGCAGCTTTCCGACAGGGGACCCTAACTATGGCTACACCTTC.

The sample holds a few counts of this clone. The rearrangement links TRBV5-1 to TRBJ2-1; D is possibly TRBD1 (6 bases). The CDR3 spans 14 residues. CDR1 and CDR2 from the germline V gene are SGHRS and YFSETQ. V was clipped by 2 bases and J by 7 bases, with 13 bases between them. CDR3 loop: CASSLKIQGNEQFF. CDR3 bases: TGCGCCAGCAGCTTAAAGATACAGGGAAATGAGCAGTTCTTC.

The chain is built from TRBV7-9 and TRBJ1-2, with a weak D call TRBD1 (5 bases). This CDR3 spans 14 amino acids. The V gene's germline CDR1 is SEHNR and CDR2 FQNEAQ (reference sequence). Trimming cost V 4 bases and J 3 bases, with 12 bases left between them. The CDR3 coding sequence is TGTGCCAGCAGCTCTCGCAGGGTCGACTATGGCTACACCTTC. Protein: CASSSRRVDYGYTF.

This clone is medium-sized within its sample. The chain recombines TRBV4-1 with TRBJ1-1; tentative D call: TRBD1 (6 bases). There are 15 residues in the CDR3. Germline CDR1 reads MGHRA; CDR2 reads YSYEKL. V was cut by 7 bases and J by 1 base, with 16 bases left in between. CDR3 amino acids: CASTRGGAGNTEAFF. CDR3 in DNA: TGCGCCAGCACCCGAGGGGGGGCTGGGAACACTGAAGCTTTCTTT.